Below, 7 T cell receptor beta chains from the same sample are listed, as sequenced in a study of shared clonotypes between healthy human individuals. CD45RO-negative, CCR7-positively selected cells formed the naive CD8 fraction, excluding terminally differentiated effector memory CD45RA+ cells. This table comes from immunoSEQ multiplex PCR, and its TCRdb copy is limited to in-frame clones, with some not included. The sample holds about 1,900,000 clones, less than 95% seen once. What was sequenced was naive CD8+ T cells sorted from blood. These receptors were obtained from a man younger than 35 in good health.

The rearrangement uses TRBV5-1 and TRBJ2-3, with D unresolved. The V and J ends lost 3 bases and 5 bases respectively, with 19 bases between them. The CDR3 sequence is 16 residues long. CDR1 and CDR2 from the germline V gene are SGHRS and YFSETQ. Here the CDR3 DNA reads TGCGCCAGCAGCTACATCGGAAGGATAGAGGTAGATACGCAGTATTTT. Residues: CASSYIGRIEVDTQYF. Full variable domain (missing parts from reference TRBV5-1 and TRBJ2-3): KAGVTQTPRYLIKTRGQQVTLSCSPISGHRSVSWYQQTPGQGLQFLFEYFSETQRNKGNFPGRFSGRQFSNSRSEMNVSTLELGDSALYLCASSYIGRIEVDTQYFGPGTRLTVL.

This clone was seen a single time. The chain combines TRBV7-5 with TRBJ2-7. TRBV7-5 is marked as a pseudogene. The CDR3 loop spans 17 amino acids. CDR3 coding DNA: TGTGCCAGAAGCTTGAGCGCGCGAACAGCAGGCCCCTACGAGCAGTACTTC. Its protein product is CARSLSARTAGPYEQYF.

A word on this clone: Other DNA sequences in this sample translate to the same CDR3. The chain carries TRBV5-4 and TRBJ2-5; 10 nucleotides align to TRBD2. The CDR3 is 15 amino acids. Germline CDR1 reads SGHNT; CDR2 reads YYREEE (reference sequence). J was trimmed by 4 bases and V by 0 bases; bases with no gene match: 3. For the CDR3, the DNA is TGTGCCAGCAGCTTGGCAGCGGGGGGGCGAGAGACCCAGTACTTC. The encoded protein is CASSLAAGGRETQYF.

The chain combines TRBV4-1 with TRBJ2-5, with D possibly TRBD2 on 6 matching bases. V lost 3 bases to trimming and J lost 5 bases, with 16 bases between them. Looked up from germline, CDR1 is MGHRA and CDR2 is YSYEKL. The CDR3 runs 15 residues. CDR3 sequence reads: CASSQMGIAVETQYF. CDR3 bases: TGCGCCAGCAGCCAGATGGGGATAGCGGTGGAGACCCAGTACTTC.

The rearrangement uses TRBV6-5 and TRBJ2-7, with D possibly matching TRBD1 (6 bases). Germline values: CDR1 MNHEY, CDR2 SVGAGI. This CDR3 has 16 amino acids. The V gene lost 3 bases and the J gene lost 6 bases, with 21 bases spanning the gap. The CDR3 DNA sequence: TGTGCCAGCAGTTATACCCCAGGGGTGGCGAAAGGCGAGCAGTACTTC. It encodes CASSYTPGVAKGEQYF.

The count of this clone is one. Germline is not matched at one junction end, which may reflect a read error. The J gene is TRBJ2-7, the V gene TRBV7-7; D could derive from TRBD1 or TRBD2 (5 bases each). Per germline, CDR1 SSHAT and CDR2 FNYEAQ (reference sequence). The CDR3 spans 14 residues. The CDR3 bases are TGTGCTAGCAGCCCTCTAGGGACGGCCGACGAGCAGTACTTC. Amino acid sequence: CASSPLGTADEQYF. The full variable domain, in which reference TRBV7-7 and TRBJ2-7 provide the parts outside the CDR3, is GAGVSQSPRYKVTKRGQDVTLRCDPISSHATLYWYQQALGQGPEFLTYFNYEAQPDKSGLPSDRFSAERPEGSISTLTIQRTEQRDSAMYRCASSPLGTADEQYFGPGTRLTVT.

This chain uses TRBV27 with TRBJ2-6, with D perhaps matching TRBD1 or TRBD2 (5 bases each). This CDR3 comprises 18 residues. V lost 4 bases and J 4 bases, leaving 20 bases between the germline ends. Germline lookup yields CDR1 MNHEY and CDR2 SMNVEV (reference sequence). CDR3 region: CASSSGPGWFAGANVLTF. The CDR3 DNA sequence: TGTGCCAGCAGTTCGGGACCCGGCTGGTTCGCGGGGGCCAACGTCCTGACTTTC.